Below, 27 T cell receptor beta chains from the same sample are listed, as sequenced in a study of cytomegalovirus exposure and HLA in healthy donors. The PCR contained 60 Vbeta and 13 Jbeta primers. Profiled with immunoSEQ multiplex PCR; TCRdb holds only in-frame clones, not every one. The repertoire has about 170,000 clones, around 76% of them found once; the top ten carry approximately 2.2%. Specimen: PBMCs. The source of these receptors is a woman in her 30s in good health and CMV-seropositive.

Note on this clone: This CDR3 is also generated by other DNA sequences in the sample. The chain joins TRBV9 to TRBJ2-1; D gene ambiguous. The CDR3 consists of 15 residues. The germline V and J ends were trimmed by 0 bases and 0 bases, with 7 bases remaining between them. From germline, CDR1 is SGDLS and CDR2 YYNGEE. The CDR3 loop reads CASSVVVSSYNEQFF. The CDR3 nucleotides read TGTGCCAGCAGCGTAGTAGTTAGCTCCTACAATGAGCAGTTCTTC.

V is TRBV19 and J is TRBJ2-7, with TRBD2 as a possible D gene (6 bases). Looked up from germline, CDR1 is LNHDA and CDR2 is SQIVND (reference sequence). The CDR3 runs 20 residues. V was shortened by 5 bases and J by 1 base, with 30 bases between the two germline ends. The CDR3 reads CASSSTSGGAGLEWSYEQYF. The CDR3 DNA sequence: TGTGCCAGTAGTTCCACCTCCGGCGGAGCGGGCCTGGAGTGGTCCTACGAGCAGTACTTC.

The chain couples TRBV28 to TRBJ1-5; TRBD1 might be the D (6 bases). Trimming pared 5 bases from V and 4 bases from J, leaving 18 bases between. The CDR3 consists of 16 residues. Germline V gives CDR1 MDHEN, CDR2 SYDVKM. The CDR3 loop reads CASSPKQGMGNQPQHF. The CDR3 DNA reads TGTGCCAGCAGTCCAAAGCAGGGGATGGGGAATCAGCCCCAGCATTTT.

This clone was seen once. This sequence joins TRBV19 and TRBJ1-6, with D tentatively TRBD1 (5 bases). CDR1 and CDR2 from the germline V gene are LNHDA and SQIVND (reference sequence). The V end lost 6 bases, the J end lost 4 bases, and 22 bases lay between the germline ends. The CDR3 is made up of 18 amino acids. The chain's CDR3 is CASSGGFQDTFYNSPLHF. The CDR3 DNA follows: TGTGCCAGTAGCGGTGGGTTTCAGGACACTTTTTATAATTCACCCCTCCACTTT.

CDR3 protein: CASSDQGVGLGQYF. The CDR3 region has the DNA TGTGCCAGCAGTGATCAGGGGGTGGGCCTAGGGCAGTACTTC. This chain links TRBV2 with TRBJ2-7, with TRBD1 matching over 7 bases. V was pared by 3 bases and J by 9 bases, with 11 bases of the junction left unmatched. Germline CDR1 and CDR2: SNHLY and FYNNEI. CDR3 length: 14 residues.

The V and J genes are TRBV7-9 and TRBJ1-2; 7 bases are shared with TRBD1. Germline CDR1 SEHNR, CDR2 FQNEAQ (reference sequence). This CDR3 spans 17 amino acids. V shed 0 bases, J shed 0 bases, and the junction held 7 bases outside the gene matches. CDR3: CASSLAGLGTANYGYTF. In DNA form, the CDR3 reads TGTGCCAGCAGCTTAGCGGGTTTAGGGACAGCTAACTATGGCTACACCTTC. Variable domain in full (rest from reference TRBV7-9 and TRBJ1-2): DTGVSQNPRHKITKRGQNVTFRCDPISEHNRLYWYRQTLGQGPEFLTYFQNEAQLEKSRLLSDRFSAERPKGSFSTLEIQRTEQGDSAMYLCASSLAGLGTANYGYTFGSGTRLTVV.

The chain is built from TRBV2 and TRBJ1-5; maybe TRBD1 (5 bases). The germline V gene has CDR1 SNHLY and CDR2 FYNNEI. Trimming pared 6 bases from V and 0 bases from J, leaving 12 bases between. The CDR3 is 15 residues long. CDR3 nucleotide sequence: TGTGCCAGCAGAGAACAGGTCCATAGCAATCAGCCCCAGCATTTT. This translates into CASREQVHSNQPQHF.

This chain uses TRBV2 with TRBJ1-5; unclear D gene. With 8 bases removed from V and 4 bases from J, the gap between germline ends came to 15 bases. From germline, CDR1 is SNHLY and CDR2 FYNNEI. There are 14 residues in the CDR3. CDR3 amino acids: CASGSSSGNQPQHF. CDR3 nucleotides: TGTGCCAGCGGGTCATCATCGGGTAATCAGCCCCAGCATTTT. Full variable domain (missing parts from reference TRBV2 and TRBJ1-5): EPEVTQTPSHQVTQMGQEVILRCVPISNHLYFYWYRQILGQKVEFLVSFYNNEISEKSEIFDDQFSVERPDGSNFTLKIRSTKLEDSAMYFCASGSSSGNQPQHFGDGTRLSIL.

The chain couples TRBV4-3 to TRBJ2-7; TRBD2 aligns across 8 bases. Looked up from germline, CDR1 is LGHNA and CDR2 is YSLEER. CDR3 size: 16 residues. Trimming removed 0 bases from V and 0 bases from J; junction bases left unmatched: 4. CDR3 amino acids: CASSQDRGLGSYEQYF. The CDR3 bases are TGCGCCAGCAGCCAAGATAGGGGACTAGGCTCCTACGAGCAGTACTTC.

The chain has TRBV5-1 and TRBJ1-3, with 11 bases that match TRBD1. CDR3 size: 16 residues. Looked up from germline, CDR1 is SGHRS and CDR2 is YFSETQ. V shed 1 base and J 4 bases; nucleotides not matched to a gene: 4. In DNA, the CDR3 is TGCGCCAGCAGCTTGCTGGACAGGGGGCAAGGAAACACCATATATTTT. Protein sequence: CASSLLDRGQGNTIYF.

V gene TRBV28 combines with J gene TRBJ1-2; D is perhaps TRBD1 (6 bases). The length of the CDR3 is 13 residues. Trimming took off 7 bases at V and 8 bases at J, with 17 bases between the two ends. Germline-derived CDR1 and CDR2 are MDHEN and SYDVKM. In DNA form, the CDR3 reads TGTGCCAGCACAGTAGGACAGTACGGGGGCTACACCTTC. Protein: CASTVGQYGGYTF.

This clone was counted a few times. The V call is TRBV18, the J call TRBJ2-5, with no clear D. Trimming stripped 2 bases from V and 5 bases from J, with 15 bases between. Per the germline V gene, CDR1 is KGHSH and CDR2 is LQKENI. The CDR3 length is 15 residues. In nucleotides, the CDR3 is TGTGCCAGCTCACCAAATATCGCAGGCGAGGAGACCCAGTACTTC. As protein: CASSPNIAGEETQYF.

The CDR3 protein is CASSANRGANYGYTF. The CDR3 region has the DNA TGTGCCAGCAGCGCGAACAGGGGGGCGAACTATGGCTACACCTTC. This rearrangement joins TRBV7-9 to TRBJ1-2, with 8 nucleotides matching TRBD1. Germline V gene data show CDR1 as SEHNR and CDR2 as FQNEAQ (reference sequence). Trimming removed 5 bases from V and 2 bases from J; junction bases left unmatched: 7. There are 15 residues in the CDR3.

This clone appeared once. This chain links TRBV7-2 with TRBJ2-2; 9 bases are shared with TRBD1. CDR1 and CDR2 (germline): SGHTA, FQGNSA. The CDR3 consists of 15 residues. With 2 bases clipped from V and 3 bases from J, the junction kept 1 base outside the gene matches. CDR3 bases: TGTGCCAGCAGCTTATGGACAGGGGACACCGGGGAGCTGTTTTTT. The encoded protein is CASSLWTGDTGELFF.

This clone was found a few times. The chain recombines TRBV6-5 with TRBJ1-5; 7 bases map to TRBD1. Germline V CDR1 and CDR2: MNHEY, SVGAGI. The CDR3 covers 15 residues. J gave up 0 bases and V 5 bases, and 4 bases lay outside the gene matches. Written as DNA, the CDR3 is TGTGCCAGCAGTAGGGGACAGTATAGCAATCAGCCCCAGCATTTT. It is translated as CASSRGQYSNQPQHF.

This clone was found a few times. This chain uses TRBV7-2 with TRBJ2-3, with 8 positions matching TRBD2. The CDR3 spans 15 residues. Losses at the gene ends were 1 base for V and 6 bases for J; bases not matched to a gene: 6. The V gene's germline CDR1 is SGHTA and CDR2 FQGNSA. CDR3 in amino acids: CASSLGSGVRDTQYF. The CDR3 bases are TGTGCCAGCAGCTTAGGTAGCGGGGTTCGGGATACGCAGTATTTT.

This clone was seen just once. J is TRBJ2-7 and V is TRBV30; D is uncertain. CDR3 length: 13 amino acids. CDR1 is GTSNPN and CDR2 is SVGIG in the germline V gene (reference sequence). Trimming took off 0 bases at V and 2 bases at J, with 8 bases between the two ends. The CDR3 sequence: CAWSVAFPYEQYF. The CDR3 coding sequence is TGTGCCTGGAGTGTCGCGTTCCCCTACGAGCAGTACTTC.

The V call is TRBV30, the J call TRBJ2-1; D gene ambiguous. The CDR3 runs to 12 residues. Germline lookup yields CDR1 GTSNPN and CDR2 SVGIG (reference sequence). The V end was cut by 2 bases, the J end by 10 bases, with 12 bases between. CDR3: CAWSFGEEEQFF. The CDR3 DNA sequence: TGTGCCTGGAGTTTTGGAGAAGAGGAGCAGTTCTTC.

This clone occurred a few times. V and J are TRBV30 and TRBJ2-2, with 10 nucleotides matching TRBD1. Germline CDR1 GTSNPN, CDR2 SVGIG (reference sequence). This CDR3 is built from 16 residues. V dropped 3 bases and J dropped 4; count of bases not matched to a gene: 8. The CDR3 bases are TGTGCCTGGAGGAGGATCGGGACAGGGGCCACCGGGGAGCTGTTTTTT. This encodes CAWRRIGTGATGELFF.

The chain links TRBV6-6 to TRBJ1-5, with D hard to call. This CDR3 has 14 residues. Germline CDR1 reads MNHNY; CDR2 reads SVGAGI (reference sequence). V gave up 2 bases and J gave up 1 base, with 6 bases separating them. Here the CDR3 DNA reads TGTGCCAGCAGTTACCCGGAGAGCAATCAGCCCCAGCATTTT. Translation: CASSYPESNQPQHF.

This sequence joins TRBV6-1 and TRBJ2-3, with TRBD1 identical over 9 bases. From germline, CDR1 is MNHNS and CDR2 SASEGT. CDR3 length equals 14 residues. With V trimmed by 6 bases and J by 8 bases, 9 bases remained unmatched. CDR3: CASSGTGTAFTQYF. CDR3 DNA: TGTGCCAGCAGCGGGACAGGGACGGCATTTACGCAGTATTTT.

V is TRBV27 and J is TRBJ2-1, with 13 positions matching TRBD2. After removal of 5 bases from V and 4 bases from J, the junction contained 5 bases not matched to a gene. Germline CDR1 is MNHEY and CDR2 is SMNVEV (reference sequence). The CDR3 length is 16 residues. The DNA of the CDR3 is TGTGCCAGCAGTCCCGGGACTAGCGGGACATACAATGAGCAGTTCTTC. Its translation is CASSPGTSGTYNEQFF.

As concerns this clone: Other DNA sequences in the same sample also yield this CDR3. The rearrangement joins TRBV30 to TRBJ1-2; no clear D. The CDR3 has 11 residues. V was pared by 2 bases and J by 4 bases, with 5 bases between. Per the germline V gene, CDR1 is GTSNPN and CDR2 is SVGIG (reference sequence). The CDR3 region has the DNA TGTGCCTGGAGTCCCAGCTATGGCTACACCTTC. Translating it yields CAWSPSYGYTF.

The CDR3 protein is CASSRPAGANTGELFF. DNA for the CDR3: TGTGCCAGCAGCCGTCCCGCGGGAGCGAACACCGGGGAGCTGTTTTTT. This sequence joins TRBV7-2 and TRBJ2-2; 7 bases are a match to TRBD2. This CDR3 is built from 16 residues. The germline CDR1 and CDR2 sequences are SGHTA and FQGNSA. V dropped 5 bases and J dropped 0; count of bases not matched to a gene: 6.

The V call is TRBV30, the J call TRBJ1-5, with 7 bases lining up with TRBD1. Germline trimming cut 7 bases from V and 0 bases from J; bases unmatched to any gene: 3. CDR1 is GTSNPN, CDR2 SVGIG, per germline (reference sequence). This CDR3 comprises 13 residues. In nucleotides, the CDR3 is TGTGCCTACACAGGGGATAGCAATCAGCCCCAGCATTTT. Translation gives CAYTGDSNQPQHF.

CDR3 in amino acids: CASSLSRAGLYEQYF. Here the CDR3 DNA reads TGTGCCAGCAGCTTGAGCAGGGCGGGGCTCTACGAGCAGTACTTC. J is TRBJ2-7 and V is TRBV5-4; D is possibly TRBD2 (6 bases). Germline lookup yields CDR1 SGHNT and CDR2 YYREEE (reference sequence). Trimming shortened V by 1 base and J by 3 bases, and 14 bases separated the two germline ends. The CDR3 has 15 residues.

The gene calls are TRBV10-1 and TRBJ1-1, with D perhaps matching TRBD1 (5 bases). Trimming removed 4 bases from V and 5 bases from J, with 11 bases in between. From germline, CDR1 is WNHNN and CDR2 SYGVQD (reference sequence). The CDR3 runs 13 residues. The CDR3 bases are TGCGCCAGCAGTGGAAGGGGAAGGACTGAAGCTTTCTTT. It is translated as CASSGRGRTEAFF.